This is a list of T cell receptor beta chains from one sample in a study of blood T cells in healthy people across ages. TCRdb re-called the 5' RACE reads through MiXCR, storing one row per CDR3 protein. The table lists under 2 million distinct CDR3 sequences, roughly 32% of them singletons. The sample was blood. All receptors come from a woman aged 25 to 39 in good health. Both conserved end residues are part of each CDR3. Each record gives: V gene, clone size, J gene, D gene, CDR3 protein, CDR3 DNA. A D gene is named only where the DNA matches it firmly. Rows may omit the clone size; those that give it use once, few, many or a size class.

V: TRBV10-3; size: -; J: TRBJ2-1; D: TRBD1; CDR3: CAINPGQGVNEQFF; DNA: TGTGCCATCAATCCGGGACAGGGGGTTAATGAGCAGTTCTTC
V: TRBV29-1; size: -; J: TRBJ2-2; D: TRBD2; CDR3: CSVTGLADSNTGELFF; DNA: TGCAGCGTCACGGGACTAGCGGATTCTAACACCGGGGAGCTGTTTTTT
V: TRBV7-9; size: few; J: TRBJ2-1; D: -; CDR3: CASSLGHQSSYNEQFF; DNA: TGTGCCAGCAGCTTAGGACACCAGAGCTCCTACAATGAGCAGTTCTTC
V: TRBV7-2; size: many; J: TRBJ2-3; D: TRBD2; CDR3: CASSSRGSGTGGDTQYF; DNA: TGTGCCAGCAGCTCCCGGGGTAGCGGGACGGGAGGAGATACGCAGTATTTT
V: TRBV10-3; size: many; J: TRBJ2-3; D: -; CDR3: CAISGEGSRPQYF; DNA: TGTGCCATCAGTGGTGAGGGTTCCAGGCCGCAGTATTTT
V: TRBV6-6; size: -; J: TRBJ1-2; D: -; CDR3: CASSPPNTGNYGYTF; DNA: TGTGCCAGCAGTCCTCCTAACACAGGGAACTATGGCTACACCTTC
V: TRBV4-1; size: -; J: TRBJ2-5; D: -; CDR3: CASSHWSRRQETQYF; DNA: TGCGCCAGCAGTCACTGGTCGAGGCGACAAGAGACCCAGTACTTC
V: TRBV20-1; size: -; J: TRBJ1-4; D: -; CDR3: CSARDARTNEKLFF; DNA: TGCAGTGCTAGAGACGCAAGGACTAATGAAAAACTGTTTTTT
V: TRBV18; size: few; J: TRBJ2-5; D: -; CDR3: CASAGRWETRYF; DNA: TGTGCCAGCGCGGGACGTTGGGAGACCCGGTACTTC
V: TRBV10-3; size: -; J: TRBJ2-1; D: TRBD2; CDR3: CAISEGLAGGSYNEQFF; DNA: TGTGCCATCAGTGAGGGACTAGCGGGAGGTTCCTACAATGAGCAGTTCTTC
V: TRBV10-3; size: -; J: TRBJ1-1; D: -; CDR3: CAISEWGYTEAFF; DNA: TGTGCCATCAGTGAATGGGGGTACACTGAAGCTTTCTTT
V: TRBV7-9; size: many; J: TRBJ2-1; D: -; CDR3: CASSLDTGMTQQFF; DNA: TGTGCCAGCAGCTTAGACACCGGGATGACCCAGCAGTTCTTC
V: TRBV6-6; size: -; J: TRBJ1-5; D: -; CDR3: CASSDIDSNQPQHF; DNA: TGTGCCAGCAGTGACATAGATAGCAATCAGCCCCAGCATTTT
V: TRBV28; size: -; J: TRBJ1-1; D: -; CDR3: CASTGGYNTEAFF; DNA: TGTGCCAGCACCGGGGGGTATAACACTGAAGCTTTCTTT
V: TRBV20-1; size: many; J: TRBJ2-7; D: TRBD1; CDR3: CSARDPDRVYEQYF; DNA: TGCAGTGCTAGAGACCCCGACAGGGTCTACGAGCAGTACTTC
V: TRBV5-1; size: -; J: TRBJ2-5; D: -; CDR3: CASSLMQEQETQYF; DNA: TGCGCCAGCAGCTTGATGCAGGAGCAAGAGACCCAGTACTTC
V: TRBV29-1; size: once; J: TRBJ2-5; D: -; CDR3: CSVEVNLETQYF; DNA: TGCAGCGTTGAGGTCAACCTAGAGACCCAGTACTTC
V: TRBV3-1; size: few; J: TRBJ2-1; D: TRBD2; CDR3: CASSQRSSGSHVLDYNEQFF; DNA: TGTGCCAGCAGCCAACGATCAAGCGGGAGTCATGTTCTCGACTACAATGAGCAGTTCTTC
V: TRBV7-3; size: -; J: TRBJ2-6; D: TRBD2; CDR3: CASSLGQGGLSAGANVLTF; DNA: TGTGCCAGCAGCTTAGGTCAGGGAGGGTTATCGGCTGGGGCCAACGTCCTGACTTTC
V: TRBV12-3/TRBV12-4; size: -; J: TRBJ1-3; D: TRBD1; CDR3: CASSGTGSSGNTIYF; DNA: TGTGCCAGCAGTGGGACAGGGTCCTCTGGAAACACCATATATTTT
V: TRBV3-1; size: -; J: TRBJ2-7; D: -; CDR3: CASSPRAVTYEQYF; DNA: TGTGCCAGCAGCCCTAGGGCAGTAACCTACGAGCAGTACTTC
V: TRBV20-1; size: -; J: TRBJ1-4; D: TRBD1; CDR3: CSARDSGTGSEELFF; DNA: TGCAGTGCTAGAGACTCCGGGACAGGGAGTGAAGAACTGTTTTTT
V: TRBV4-1; size: -; J: TRBJ2-3; D: TRBD2; CDR3: CASSQDRMAGDTDTQYF; DNA: TGCGCCAGCAGCCAAGACAGGATGGCGGGGGACACAGATACGCAGTATTTT
V: TRBV5-1; size: -; J: TRBJ1-1; D: -; CDR3: CASSDRRENTEAFF; DNA: TGCGCCAGCAGCGACAGGAGAGAGAACACTGAAGCTTTCTTT
V: TRBV5-5; size: few; J: TRBJ1-1; D: TRBD1; CDR3: CASAGTGSMNTEAFF; DNA: TGTGCCAGCGCAGGGACAGGAAGCATGAACACTGAAGCTTTCTTT
V: TRBV28; size: -; J: TRBJ1-2; D: -; CDR3: CASSPTGFLYGYTF; DNA: TGTGCCAGCAGCCCCACTGGTTTTCTCTATGGCTACACCTTC
V: TRBV6-6; size: few; J: TRBJ1-1; D: TRBD1; CDR3: CASSFPRGQGGSFF; DNA: TGTGCCAGCAGTTTCCCCAGAGGGCAGGGGGGATCTTTCTTT
V: TRBV5-1; size: few; J: TRBJ1-2; D: -; CDR3: CASPGQFFIICYGYTF; DNA: TGCGCCAGCCCCGGACAGTTTTTTATTATCTGCTATGGCTACACCTTC
V: TRBV28; size: -; J: TRBJ2-1; D: TRBD2; CDR3: CATSGSSGSDEQFF; DNA: TGTGCCACCTCAGGGAGTAGCGGGAGTGATGAGCAGTTCTTC
V: TRBV20-1; size: few; J: TRBJ2-1; D: TRBD2; CDR3: CSARGLAAYNEQFF; DNA: TGCAGTGCTAGGGGACTAGCGGCTTACAATGAGCAGTTCTTC
V: TRBV5-5; size: -; J: TRBJ2-3; D: -; CDR3: CASSPVLGKRSDTQYF; DNA: TGTGCCAGCAGCCCGGTGTTAGGGAAGAGGTCAGATACGCAGTATTTT
V: TRBV5-4; size: -; J: TRBJ2-7; D: TRBD2; CDR3: CASSSGLAGVILEDEQYF; DNA: TGTGCCAGCAGCTCGGGACTAGCGGGAGTTATTTTGGAAGACGAGCAGTACTTC
V: TRBV12-3/TRBV12-4; size: few; J: TRBJ2-4; D: -; CDR3: CASSLQALADKNIQYF; DNA: TGTGCCAGCAGCCTCCAAGCATTAGCGGATAAAAACATTCAGTACTTC
V: TRBV27; size: -; J: TRBJ2-1; D: -; CDR3: CASSSRHKGYNEQFF; DNA: TGTGCCAGCAGCTCAAGGCACAAAGGGTACAATGAGCAGTTCTTC
V: TRBV3-1; size: -; J: TRBJ1-2; D: TRBD1; CDR3: CASSGRDRPSYGYIF; DNA: TGTGCCAGCAGCGGGCGGGACAGACCGTCCTATGGCTACATCTTC
V: TRBV4-1; size: -; J: TRBJ2-5; D: -; CDR3: CASSRGPLETQYF; DNA: TGCGCCAGCAGTCGAGGACCCCTAGAGACCCAGTACTTC
V: TRBV30; size: -; J: TRBJ2-5; D: -; CDR3: CAWRRGRGTQYF; DNA: TGTGCCTGGAGGAGGGGCAGGGGGACCCAGTACTTC
V: TRBV24-1; size: -; J: TRBJ1-5; D: -; CDR3: CATSKSGVLNQPQHF; DNA: TGTGCCACCAGTAAATCGGGAGTTTTAAATCAGCCCCAGCATTTT
V: TRBV27; size: -; J: TRBJ2-7; D: -; CDR3: CASSLLGGPWEQYF; DNA: TGTGCCAGCAGTTTATTGGGGGGGCCCTGGGAGCAGTACTTC
V: TRBV30; size: -; J: TRBJ1-2; D: -; CDR3: CAWSKIVGLNPAGYTF; DNA: TGTGCCTGGAGTAAAATCGTAGGGCTAAATCCGGCGGGCTACACCTTC
V: TRBV20-1; size: -; J: TRBJ1-1; D: TRBD1; CDR3: CSGPRGRRTEAFF; DNA: TGCAGTGGGCCCAGGGGGCGCCGAACTGAAGCTTTCTTT
V: TRBV14; size: few; J: TRBJ2-1; D: -; CDR3: CASSQWGTGAPYNEQFF; DNA: TGTGCCAGCAGCCAGTGGGGGACTGGAGCTCCATACAATGAGCAGTTCTTC
V: TRBV2; size: -; J: TRBJ2-7; D: -; CDR3: CASGSAVTISYEQYF; DNA: TGTGCCAGCGGATCGGCAGTTACCATTTCCTACGAGCAGTACTTC
V: TRBV5-1; size: few; J: TRBJ1-4; D: -; CDR3: CASSAGDLEKLFF; DNA: TGCGCCAGCAGCGCCGGGGACCTCGAAAAACTGTTTTTT
V: TRBV6-6; size: -; J: TRBJ2-1; D: -; CDR3: CASSLSQWLKYNEQFF; DNA: TGTGCCAGCAGTTTATCACAGTGGCTCAAGTACAATGAGCAGTTCTTC
V: TRBV7-2; size: -; J: TRBJ2-7; D: TRBD2; CDR3: CASSPSGAGSYEQYF; DNA: TGTGCCAGCAGCCCCAGCGGGGCGGGATCCTACGAGCAGTACTTC